A selection of T cell receptor beta chains follows, all from one sample in a study of T cells in tumors and immune-related adverse events. Sequenced by immunoSEQ multiplex PCR; TCRdb stores in-frame clones only, minus some. This sample has about 22,000 clones, with about nine tenths found just once. Sequences were derived from lymph node tissue, sampled from a patient treated with anti-PD-1 therapy. The origin of the receptors is a female donor with metastatic renal cell carcinoma. Each CDR3 is given with its conserved first and last residue. A D gene is named only where the DNA matches it firmly. The size field is filled for only some rows; it gives once, few, many or a size class.

j_call d_call v_call clone_size cdr3_nt cdr3_aa
TRBJ1-1 TRBD1 TRBV19 . TGTGCCAGTAGTTTCCGGGACAGGGGTAAATGGGAAGCTTTCTTT CASSFRDRGKWEAFF
TRBJ1-1 TRBD1 TRBV6-1 . TGTGCCACTAGGGGACAGGGCTACACTGAAGCTTTCTTT CATRGQGYTEAFF
TRBJ1-1 . TRBV6-1 . TGTGCCAGCAGTGAAGATGGGCACAGGTCCTACACTGAAGCTTTCTTT CASSEDGHRSYTEAFF
TRBJ1-1 TRBD1 TRBV5-8 . TGTGCCAGCAGCTTGGGGACAGGGATCTCCACTGAAGCTTTCTTT CASSLGTGISTEAFF
TRBJ1-4 TRBD1 TRBV19 . TGTGCCAGTAGTGAGGGGGCGTTGAGGAAACTGTTTTTT CASSEGALRKLFF
TRBJ1-5 . TRBV7-9 . TGTGCCAGCAGCTCCGGGAGGGCCACACAGCCCCAGCATTTT CASSSGRATQPQHF
TRBJ2-1 . TRBV18 . TGTGCCAGCTCACTGGGACTTCTTGAGCAGTTCTTC CASSLGLLEQFF
TRBJ2-5 . TRBV28 . TGTGCCAGCAGTTTCCCGCGGAGGGTGGAGACCCAGTACTTC CASSFPRRVETQYF
TRBJ1-5 . TRBV2 . TGTGCCAGCAGTGCGGGAGGGATCCGCAATCAGCCCCAGCATTTT CASSAGGIRNQPQHF
TRBJ2-3 TRBD2 TRBV29-1 . TGCAGCGTTGAAGATTTCCGGGAGGGCATAGATACGCAGTATTTT CSVEDFREGIDTQYF
TRBJ1-3 . TRBV7-2 once TGTGCCAGCAGTTTCGTTAGGGGCTCTGGAAACACCATATATTTT CASSFVRGSGNTIYF
TRBJ2-3 . TRBV6-5 . TGTGCCAGCAGTCAGGGGGATACGCAGTATTTT CASSQGDTQYF
TRBJ1-1 . TRBV4-3 . TGCGCCAGCAGCCAAGATATCGGCATGAACACTGAAGCTTTCTTT CASSQDIGMNTEAFF
TRBJ1-2 . TRBV5-6 . TGTGCCAGCAGCTGGGGGTTAACGACTCAAACTAATGGCTACACCTTC CASSWGLTTQTNGYTF
TRBJ1-5 TRBD1 TRBV19 . TGTGCCAGTAGTATCGACAGGGGGGATAGCAATCAGCCCCAGCATTTT CASSIDRGDSNQPQHF
TRBJ1-2 TRBD1 TRBV25-1 . TGTGCCAGCAGTGAATACCGGACAGGGGCCGGGTATGGCTACACCTTC CASSEYRTGAGYGYTF
TRBJ1-2 . TRBV7-2 . TGTGCCAGCAGCTTAGGTCCAGCCCCGGGTGGGGTTGATGGCTACACCTTC CASSLGPAPGGVDGYTF
TRBJ1-1 . TRBV7-8 . TGTGCCAGCAGCTTAGGACTGACGAACACTGAAGCTTTCTTT CASSLGLTNTEAFF
TRBJ2-1 . TRBV5-1 . TGCGCCAGCAGCTTGGCCTTGAACAATGAGCAGTTCTTC CASSLALNNEQFF
TRBJ1-2 . TRBV6-1 . TGTGCCAGCAGTGAAGAGAAGGGGCTCTATGGCTACACCTTC CASSEEKGLYGYTF
TRBJ1-5 . TRBV19 . TGTGCCAGTAGTGGGAGACAGGATAGGGATCAGCCCCAGCATTTT CASSGRQDRDQPQHF
TRBJ2-7 TRBD2 TRBV29-1 . TGCAGCGCCGGGGGAGGGACGCAGGACGAGCAGTACTTC CSAGGGTQDEQYF
TRBJ2-7 TRBD2 TRBV5-4 . TGTGCCAGCAGCTTAGGACTAGCGGGGGGTTCCTACGAGCAGTACTTC CASSLGLAGGSYEQYF
TRBJ1-5 . TRBV7-2 . TGTGCCAGTAGCTCCAGGGCTAATCAGCCCCAGCATTTT CASSSRANQPQHF
TRBJ2-7 . TRBV6-5 . TGTGCCAGCAGTTCCGAACGACAGTCGGGTTACGAGCAGTACTTC CASSSERQSGYEQYF
TRBJ2-7 . TRBV28 . TGTGCCACCCGCTCGCCAGGGTTCTACGAGCAGTACTTC CATRSPGFYEQYF
TRBJ2-3 TRBD2 TRBV5-4 . TGTGCCAGCAGCTCGGGACTAGCGGGAAGGACAGATACGCAGTATTTT CASSSGLAGRTDTQYF
TRBJ1-1 TRBD1 TRBV27 . TGTGCCACCGGACAGGGTTTGCGCACTGAAGCTTTCTTT CATGQGLRTEAFF
TRBJ2-3 TRBD2 TRBV4-1 . TGCGCCAGCAGCCAAGCGGGGACTAGCGGGAGTCCTACGCAGTATTTT CASSQAGTSGSPTQYF
TRBJ2-4 . TRBV19 . TGTGCCAGTTCCGATGGCAGGGGCTCGATTCAGTACTTC CASSDGRGSIQYF
TRBJ2-2 TRBD2 TRBV6-1 . TGTGCCAGCAGTGAAGCGAGGGGACTAATGAGCTGGAGGGAGCTGTTTTTT CASSEARGLMSWRELFF
TRBJ2-1 . TRBV19 . TGTGCCAGTAGTATAGGCAGTACCTACAATGAGCAGTTCTTC CASSIGSTYNEQFF
TRBJ1-2 TRBD1 TRBV7-8 . TGTGCCAGCAGCTCCAGACAGGGAAGGGGCTACACCTTC CASSSRQGRGYTF
TRBJ1-1 . TRBV5-1 . TGCGCCAGCAGCCCTCGGACATCAGGGGCGAACACTGAAGCTTTCTTT CASSPRTSGANTEAFF
TRBJ1-2 . TRBV18 once TGTGCCAGCTCACCAGATAACTATGGCTACACCTTC CASSPDNYGYTF
TRBJ1-3 . TRBV4-3 . TGCGCCAGCAGCCGAATAACCGGGGACTACTCTGGAAACACCATATATTTT CASSRITGDYSGNTIYF
TRBJ2-2 . TRBV5-1 . TGCGCCAGCAGCTTCACAGCGGCTGCGAACACCGGGGAGCTGTTTTTT CASSFTAAANTGELFF
TRBJ1-1 . TRBV11-3 . TGTGCCAGCAGCTTAGCCAGGGGACGGACTGAAGCTTTCTTT CASSLARGRTEAFF
TRBJ2-1 . TRBV5-4 few TGTGCCAGCAGCCGCGTTGTAGGGGGATCCTACAATGAGCAGTTCTTC CASSRVVGGSYNEQFF
TRBJ1-5 . TRBV7-9 . TGTGCCAGCAGCTCACAGAATCAGCCCCAGCATTTT CASSSQNQPQHF
TRBJ1-4 . TRBV7-2 . TGTGCCAGCAGTTTGAGCGCAACTAATGAAAAACTGTTTTTT CASSLSATNEKLFF
TRBJ1-5 . TRBV29-1 . TGCAGCGTTGCCTTTGGAGAGGAGCCCCAGCATTTT CSVAFGEEPQHF
TRBJ1-2 TRBD1 TRBV7-2 . TGTGCCAGCAGCTCGGGACAGGGGGCTCATGGCTACACCTTC CASSSGQGAHGYTF
TRBJ2-5 TRBD2 TRBV7-2 . TGTGCCAGCAGCATGGGACTAGCGGGGGAGGAAGAGACCCAGTACTTC CASSMGLAGEEETQYF
TRBJ2-7 . TRBV19 . TGTGCCAGTAGTATAGGGAGGTATTACGAGCAGTACTTC CASSIGRYYEQYF